These 14 T cell receptor beta chains share one sample of origin, sequenced in a study of T-cell reconstitution after alpha-beta-depleted transplantation in children. A library of TCRbeta sequences, prepared with unique molecular identifiers, was generated. TCRdb reanalysed the PCR reads using MiXCR and keeps one entry per CDR3 protein. The repertoire includes about 580,000 distinct CDR3 sequences, 20% to 25% of them detected once, and over 12% sits in the top ten. The sequenced sample was PBMCs, mostly from graft donor cells, obtained 360 days after TCRalphabeta/CD19-depleted stem cell transplant. The receptors were sampled from a boy under three years old who had a stem cell transplant for acute myeloid leukemia, so the T cells may come from the graft donor.

This clonotype was observed a single time. The chain recombines TRBV20-1 with TRBJ2-3; TRBD2 matches at 8 bases. The CDR3 is 15 residues long. Germline CDR1 reads DFQATT; CDR2 reads SNEGSKA (reference sequence). The ends lost 3 bases at V and 4 bases at J; junction bases unmatched: 9. CDR3 in DNA: TGCAGTGCTAGTATCCCGGGGGGGCCCCCAGATACGCAGTATTTT. This encodes CSASIPGGPPDTQYF.

This clonotype was found a few times. The CDR3 region is CASSSGTGQPPLHF. DNA for the CDR3: TGTGCCAGCAGTTCCGGGACAGGGCAGCCACCCCTCCACTTT. V usage is TRBV12-3 or TRBV12-4 and J usage is TRBJ1-6; TRBD1 matches 9 bases. The CDR3 is 14 amino acids. After removal of 4 bases from V and 11 bases from J, the junction contained 6 bases not matched to a gene.

This clonotype has more than one count but fewer than ten. The chain uses TRBV10-3 and TRBJ2-5, with D possibly being TRBD1 (5 bases). The germline gives CDR1 ENHRY, CDR2 SYGVKD. V lost 6 bases and J 1 base, leaving 9 bases between the germline ends. The CDR3 has 13 residues. CDR3 protein: CAISQGIQETQYF. As DNA, the CDR3 is TGTGCCATCAGCCAGGGTATCCAAGAGACCCAGTACTTC.

This clonotype came up a few times. V is TRBV20-1 and J is TRBJ2-5; a weak D match, TRBD2 (5 bases). V lost 0 bases, J lost 1 base, and 15 bases lay in between. There are 16 residues in the CDR3. From germline, CDR1 is DFQATT and CDR2 SNEGSKA (reference sequence). The CDR3 sequence: CSAREVWRPAQETQYF. The DNA of the CDR3 is TGCAGTGCTAGAGAAGTATGGAGGCCAGCCCAAGAGACCCAGTACTTC.

The chain carries TRBV7-8 and TRBJ2-3, with D perhaps matching TRBD2 (5 bases). CDR3 size: 15 residues. Germline V gene data show CDR1 as SGHVS and CDR2 as FQNEAQ. Trimming stripped 3 bases from V and 4 bases from J, with 14 bases between. This CDR3 is CASSFSVREPDTQYF. CDR3 bases: TGTGCCAGCAGCTTTTCTGTGAGGGAGCCAGATACGCAGTATTTT. Based on the CDR3 plus reference TRBV7-8 and TRBJ2-3, the full variable domain is GAGVSQSPRYKVAKRGQDVALRCDPISGHVSLFWYQQALGQGPEFLTYFQNEAQLDKSGLPSDRFFAERPEGSVSTLKIQRTQQEDSAVYLCASSFSVREPDTQYFGPGTRLTVL.

V is TRBV7-2 and J is TRBJ2-5, with TRBD2 matching 8 bases. CDR3 size: 16 residues. Germline V gives CDR1 SGHTA, CDR2 FQGNSA. With V trimmed by 0 bases and J by 4 bases, 7 bases remained unmatched. The CDR3 bases are TGTGCCAGCAGCTTAGCGGCCGGGGGGGTCGGAGAGACCCAGTACTTC. Protein sequence: CASSLAAGGVGETQYF.

The table lists this clonotype with a few counts. The chain uses TRBV6-5 and TRBJ1-5; 9 bases are shared with TRBD1. Germline V CDR1 and CDR2: MNHEY, SVGAGI. The CDR3 covers 15 residues. V shed 4 bases and J 1 base; nucleotides not matched to a gene: 2. The CDR3 spells CASSWGQGSNQPQHF. In DNA, the CDR3 is TGTGCCAGCAGTTGGGGACAGGGAAGCAATCAGCCCCAGCATTTT.

The V call is TRBV12-3 or TRBV12-4, the J call TRBJ1-3; no clear D gene. Deletions cut 3 bases from V and 2 bases from J, with 8 bases between. The CDR3 length is 14 residues. The CDR3 DNA reads TGTGCCAGCAGTTTGGAAGGGCCTGGAAACACCATATATTTT. It specifies CASSLEGPGNTIYF.

Many counts were recorded for this clonotype. The V call is TRBV12-3 or TRBV12-4, the J call TRBJ2-5; a weak D match, TRBD2 (7 bases). Trimming took 7 bases from V and 5 from J, leaving 17 bases between them. The CDR3 is made up of 14 amino acids. The DNA for the CDR3 is TGTGCCAGCACCACTCCCGGGGGGCTGGAGACCCAGTACTTC. Residues: CASTTPGGLETQYF.

This clonotype was picked up a small number of times. J is TRBJ2-5 and V is TRBV12-3 or TRBV12-4; D assignment may be TRBD1 or TRBD2 (5 bases each). This CDR3 contains 14 residues. V lost 6 bases and J 5 bases, leaving 16 bases between the germline ends. CDR3 in amino acids: CASSPGRGRETQYF. The CDR3 bases are TGTGCCAGCAGCCCGGGACGGGGAAGGGAGACCCAGTACTTC.

This clonotype appeared a few times. Given a much more abundant clone one base away, this may be a read error. The chain has TRBV6-5 and TRBJ1-3; D is ambiguous. V lost 4 bases, J lost 2 bases, and 3 bases lay in between. Germline CDR1 and CDR2: MNHEY and SVGAGI. There are 12 residues in the CDR3. The CDR3 loop is CASSSPGNTIYF. The CDR3 DNA is TGTGCCAGCAGTTCCCCTGGAAACACCATATATTTT.

V gene TRBV18 combines with J gene TRBJ2-7; D remains unclear. Looked up from germline, CDR1 is KGHSH and CDR2 is LQKENI. This CDR3 comprises 15 residues. V was pared by 1 base and J by 2 bases, with 12 bases between. The CDR3, as DNA: TGTGCCAGCTCACCACAGGTAGGCCCGACCTACGAGCAGTACGTC. Translated: CASSPQVGPTYEQYV.

This clonotype has just a few counts. V gene TRBV20-1 combines with J gene TRBJ2-5; tentatively, D is TRBD2 (6 bases). V was cut by 6 bases and J by 4 bases, with 21 bases left in between. This CDR3 has 15 amino acids. The germline gives CDR1 DFQATT, CDR2 SNEGSKA (reference sequence). The DNA for the CDR3 is TGCAGTGCAGTCCTTGCGGGGCGCCAGGGAGAGACCCAGTACTTC. It encodes CSAVLAGRQGETQYF.

The sample holds a few counts of this clonotype. The chain uses TRBV29-1 and TRBJ2-3; 14 bases align to TRBD2. The CDR3 has 15 amino acids. In germline, CDR1 is SQVTM, CDR2 ANQGSEA. The V segment lost 7 bases and the J segment 3 bases; nucleotides outside the gene matches: 6. The CDR3 is CSAKGLAGATDTQYF. As DNA, the CDR3 is TGCAGCGCGAAGGGACTAGCGGGGGCAACAGATACGCAGTATTTT.